This TCR beta chain was profiled in a study of control samples from healthy donors and cancer patients. The trim removed 6 bases at V and 0 bases at J, leaving 9 bases unmatched. This CDR3 is built from 16 residues. The germline CDR1 and CDR2 sequences are ENHRY and SYGVKD. The table came from immunoSEQ multiplex PCR; TCRdb's copy has only in-frame clones and leaves some out. Among over 100,000 clones listed, 80% to 95% were seen once. Sequencing used blood. The receptor was isolated from a man between 18 and 29 years old in good health. V usage is TRBV10-3 and J usage is TRBJ2-3, with 7 bases identical to TRBD2. The CDR3 nucleotides are TGTGCCATCAGAGCCTCGGGGGGAATTAGCACAGATACGCAGTATTTT. This gives the protein CAIRASGGISTDTQYF.